This T cell receptor (beta chain) is from a study of CD8 T cells in ankylosing spondylitis (dated by TCRdb to between 2016 and 2019). About the study as a whole: The study set out to find disease-linked TCR variants by profiling T cell receptor beta repertoires in ankylosing spondylitis patients and healthy donors. Peripheral blood samples were taken, and synovial fluid was additionally collected from ankylosing spondylitis patients. The full study cohort comprised around 25 ankylosing spondylitis patients and 110 or so healthy donors. On the study overall, not on this receptor specifically: In peripheral blood, the disease-linked clones were found at relatively low frequencies and had a CD8+ phenotype. A TCR beta motif made up of several highly homologous amino acid variants appeared to be characteristic of blood from ankylosing spondylitis patients. Significant enrichment of the disease-linked clones was reported in matched synovial fluid samples from ankylosing spondylitis patients. Some motif variants had previously been reported in the synovial fluid and blood of reactive arthritis patients, which suggests shared mechanisms of disease initiation.

A word on this clonotype: Its antigen is currently not known. No base quality values were provided; no much bigger clone lies one nucleotide off.

Sequencing took place on an Illumina HiSeq 2500. Quantitative 5'-RACE with molecular barcodes was the method used to prepare the TCR beta libraries. In the source study's methods: A new computational method based on a probabilistic model of VDJ rearrangement was used to identify disease-linked TCR variants. TCRdb reran the public reads through fastp at Q25 and MiXCR, keeping productive beta chains. Rows are combined by CDR3 protein, so each entry shows the most common genes and DNA. The V and J calls here are based on TCRdb, not the publication. Within this sample are a few hundred thousand distinct CDR3 sequences, with roughly a tenth of them counted one time only. The ten most abundant clones make up 21% of the sample. The sequence derives from a male donor with ankylosing spondylitis or in good health (not recorded which). Sequencing was performed on blood, either unsorted or a sorted T cell fraction (not recorded which).

The CDR3 protein sequence reads: CASRSTGDQPQHF. In nucleotides, the sequence is TGCGCCAGCAGGTCTACAGGGGATCAGCCCCAGCATTTT. The sequence joins TRBV5-1 to TRBJ1-5; the junction holds 7 bases that match TRBD1. CDR1 and CDR2, per the germline V gene, are SGHRS and YFSETQ. The CDR3 measures 13 amino acids from cysteine to phenylalanine. Of all the DNA, just the CDR3 is kept, 39 bases in frame from base 1. Trimming takes 5 bases off V and 5 bases off J; junction bases not matched to a gene: 4.